This T cell receptor beta chain emerged from a study of shared clonotypes between healthy human individuals. At the level of the study: The donor pool was made up of a couple of women and three men aged 18 to 49. Whole-study results and caveats: A handful of donors held approximately 5% of naive CD4 clonotypes in common. Richness estimates generally favored naive over memory subsets.

Trimming removed 4 bases from V and 0 bases from J, with 13 bases in between. Germline V lookup: CDR1 MNHEY, CDR2 SVGAGI. This CDR3 is 16 amino acids long. Notes on this clone: Its specificity is not known.

The protocol was immunoSEQ multiplex PCR, while the TCRdb copy is restricted to in-frame clones and leaves out a portion. The profile shows just over 2,000,000 clones, less than 95% of them singletons. Naive CD8 cells comprised CD45RO-negative, CCR7-positively selected cells, excluding terminally differentiated effector memory CD45RA+ cells. Material: naive CD8+ T cells sorted from blood. The chain carries TRBV6-5 and TRBJ2-1; either TRBD1 or TRBD2 may supply D (5 bases each). The receptor was isolated from a man aged 18-30 years in good health. This chain's CDR3 is CASSSFLGGSYNEQFF. In DNA, the CDR3 is TGTGCCAGCAGTTCCTTTCTTGGGGGCTCCTACAATGAGCAGTTCTTC.